The 7 T cell receptor beta chains presented below share a single source sample, sequenced in a study of blood T cell repertoires in COVID-19. TCRdb's table, derived via immunoSEQ multiplex PCR, lists solely in-frame clones and lacks some. The sample carries around 100,000 clones, about 89% recorded once. Sequenced material: peripheral blood. The receptors here all came from a man in his forties with acute or convalescent COVID-19.

This clone was seen once. V and J are TRBV5-1 and TRBJ1-1, with D maybe TRBD1 (5 bases). The CDR3 extends over 13 amino acids. V was shortened by 4 bases and J by 5 bases, with 12 bases between the two germline ends. Germline loops: CDR1 SGHRS, CDR2 YFSETQ. The CDR3 sequence is CASSREGYTEAFF. The CDR3 nucleotides are TGCGCCAGCAGCCGGGAGGGGTATACTGAAGCTTTCTTT.

This clone was recorded once. The rearrangement uses TRBV7-9 and TRBJ2-1; 7 nucleotides line up with TRBD2. Germline V gives CDR1 SEHNR, CDR2 FQNEAQ (reference sequence). The V gene end was trimmed by 3 bases and the J gene end by 6 bases; junction bases not matched to a gene: 5. The CDR3 spans 14 residues. Here the CDR3 reads CASSFGGSFNEQFF. In DNA, the CDR3 is TGTGCCAGCAGCTTCGGCGGGAGCTTCAATGAGCAGTTCTTC. The whole variable domain, filled in from reference TRBV7-9 and TRBJ2-1, reads DTGVSQNPRHKITKRGQNVTFRCDPISEHNRLYWYRQTLGQGPEFLTYFQNEAQLEKSRLLSDRFSAERPKGSFSTLEIQRTEQGDSAMYLCASSFGGSFNEQFFGPGTRLTVL.

CDR3 sequence (DNA): TGCAGCGCTTGCTTGGTCCAGGGGGCGGGAAACATTCAGTACTTC. As protein: CSACLVQGAGNIQYF. This sequence joins TRBV29-1 and TRBJ2-4; the match to TRBD1 covers 8 bases. Trimming removed 7 bases from V and 6 bases from J; junction bases left unmatched: 14. The CDR3 has 15 amino acids. The germline V gene encodes CDR1 SQVTM and CDR2 ANQGSEA.

This clone was counted once. The chain employs TRBV7-2 and TRBJ2-1, with 9 bases identical to TRBD2. V shed 0 bases, J shed 6 bases, and the junction held 3 bases outside the gene matches. Germline lookup yields CDR1 SGHTA and CDR2 FQGNSA. The CDR3 runs to 15 residues. The CDR3 region has the DNA TGTGCCAGCAGCTTAGCCGGGACTAGCCCCAATGAGCAGTTCTTC. The encoded protein is CASSLAGTSPNEQFF.

The chain recombines TRBV12-5 with TRBJ2-2; TRBD2 matches at 12 bases. Germline values: CDR1 LGHNT, CDR2 FRNRAP. The CDR3 spans 17 residues. V was clipped by 0 bases and J by 4 bases; unmatched bases: 3. The CDR3, as DNA: TGTGCTAGTGGTTTGGTACTGACTAGCGGGAGCACCGGGGAGCTGTTTTTT. Amino acids: CASGLVLTSGSTGELFF.

The table lists this clone with a count of one. CDR3 protein: CASSQDPGGREKLFF. As DNA, the CDR3 is TGTGCCAGCAGCCAAGATCCGGGGGGTCGGGAAAAACTGTTTTTT. This chain joins TRBV14 and TRBJ1-4, with D perhaps TRBD1 (5 bases). Per germline, CDR1 SGHDN and CDR2 FVKESK. The V end lost 0 bases, the J end lost 8 bases, and 13 bases lay between the germline ends. CDR3 length equals 15 residues. Full variable domain (outside the CDR3, taken from reference TRBV14 and TRBJ1-4): EAGVTQFPSHSVIEKGQTVTLRCDPISGHDNLYWYRRVMGKEIKFLLHFVKESKQDESGMPNNRFLAERTGGTYSTLKVQPAELEDSGVYFCASSQDPGGREKLFFGSGTQLSVL.

The CDR3, as DNA: TGTGCCTCCTCTAGCGGGAGCTCCTACGAGCAGTACTTC. Its protein product is CASSSGSSYEQYF. The rearrangement uses TRBV30 and TRBJ2-7, with 10 bases aligning to TRBD2. Germline CDR1 reads GTSNPN; CDR2 reads SVGIG (reference sequence). J was trimmed by 0 bases and V by 7 bases; bases with no gene match: 3. The CDR3 extends over 13 amino acids.